Following are 14 T cell receptor beta chains from one sample sequenced in a study of T-cell memory formation after mild COVID-19. Via MiXCR, TCRdb re-called the 5' RACE reads, giving one row per CDR3 protein. The sample contains 190,000 or so distinct CDR3 sequences, about a fifth of which appear only once. Source material: PBMCs or a T cell subset sorted from them (not recorded which). These receptors all stem from an adult woman who had mild COVID-19 (a few samples of this study predate the infection). Cell type and time point are not known.

The rearrangement links TRBV3-1 to TRBJ2-7; D is possibly TRBD1 (6 bases). The germline V and J ends were trimmed by 5 bases and 0 bases, with 17 bases remaining between them. The CDR3 is 16 residues long. Germline-derived CDR1 and CDR2 are LGHDT and YNNKEL (reference sequence). CDR3 protein: CASSKPPGHFSYEQYF. The DNA for the CDR3 is TGTGCCAGCAGCAAACCGCCGGGACACTTCTCCTACGAGCAGTACTTC.

This clonotype was seen a handful of times. The chain is built from TRBV4-3 and TRBJ2-3, with 10 bases matching TRBD2. The germline V gene encodes CDR1 LGHNA and CDR2 YSLEER. V lost 2 bases and J lost 2; bases outside the gene matches: 4. The CDR3 consists of 16 residues. CDR3 protein: CASSQTTSGHTDTQYF. The CDR3 DNA sequence: TGCGCCAGCAGCCAAACGACTAGCGGGCACACAGATACGCAGTATTTT.

The gene calls are TRBV15 and TRBJ1-1, with D perhaps TRBD1 (5 bases). The CDR3 covers 13 residues. V gave up 2 bases and J gave up 11 bases, with 15 bases separating them. The germline V gene encodes CDR1 LNHNV and CDR2 YYDKDF (reference sequence). In nucleotides, the CDR3 is TGTGCCACCAGCAGAACTTCACGGGGGGACGCTTTCTTT. Encoded protein: CATSRTSRGDAFF.

The chain employs TRBV25-1 and TRBJ2-2, with D maybe TRBD1 (5 bases). Germline CDR1 is MGHDK and CDR2 is SYGVNS. The CDR3 length is 14 residues. V lost 2 bases to trimming and J lost 11 bases, with 15 bases between them. The CDR3 spells CASSEDGETAELFF. Here the CDR3 DNA reads TGTGCCAGCAGTGAAGACGGCGAGACAGCTGAGCTGTTTTTT.

This clonotype was seen only once. The rearrangement uses TRBV6-5 and TRBJ2-7; 8 bases are shared with TRBD2. This CDR3 spans 14 amino acids. CDR1 is MNHEY, CDR2 SVGAGI, per germline. The junction had 2 bases not matched to a gene; V was cut back by 2 bases and J by 2 bases. CDR3 protein: CASSYQGLAYEQYF. CDR3 in DNA: TGTGCCAGCAGTTACCAGGGACTAGCCTACGAGCAGTACTTC.

This clonotype was seen only a few times. The chain uses TRBV10-3 and TRBJ2-5, with D possibly TRBD1 on 6 matching bases. Deletions cut 4 bases from V and 2 bases from J, with 14 bases between. CDR1 and CDR2 from the germline V gene are ENHRY and SYGVKD. This CDR3 spans 15 amino acids. CDR3 DNA sequence: TGTGCCATCAGTGCACTCGGGACACTGCAAGAGACCCAGTACTTC. As protein: CAISALGTLQETQYF.

This clonotype was counted only a few times. The V call is TRBV6-6, the J call TRBJ1-1, with D perhaps TRBD1 (5 bases). The germline gives CDR1 MNHNY, CDR2 SVGAGI (reference sequence). V was cut by 2 bases and J by 3 bases, with 10 bases left in between. The CDR3 is made up of 14 amino acids. This CDR3 reads CASSYRGRDTEAFF. The CDR3 region has the DNA TGTGCCAGCAGTTACCGGGGGAGGGACACTGAAGCTTTCTTT.

This sequence joins TRBV9 and TRBJ2-1, with 11 bases lining up with TRBD1. This CDR3 has 16 residues. With 4 bases clipped from V and 3 bases from J, the junction kept 6 bases outside the gene matches. Per germline, CDR1 SGDLS and CDR2 YYNGEE. The CDR3 DNA reads as TGTGCCAGCAGCCCCCCGGGACAGGGGGGCTACAATGAGCAGTTCTTC. Amino acids: CASSPPGQGGYNEQFF.

This clonotype occurred many times. This sequence joins TRBV7-9 and TRBJ2-3, with 9 bases aligning to TRBD1. V shed 5 bases and J 7 bases; nucleotides not matched to a gene: 7. CDR1 and CDR2 (germline): SEHNR, FQNEAQ (reference sequence). This CDR3 contains 14 residues. CDR3 nucleotide sequence: TGTGCCAGCAGCATCGACAGGGGGAGAAATACGCAGTATTTT. Encoded protein: CASSIDRGRNTQYF. Full variable domain (remainder filled in from reference TRBV7-9 and TRBJ2-3): DTGVSQNPRHKITKRGQNVTFRCDPISEHNRLYWYRQTLGQGPEFLTYFQNEAQLEKSRLLSDRFSAERPKGSFSTLEIQRTEQGDSAMYLCASSIDRGRNTQYFGPGTRLTVL.

The V and J genes are TRBV9 and TRBJ2-1, with 10 nucleotides matching TRBD2. V was pared by 3 bases and J by 8 bases, with 8 bases of the junction left unmatched. Germline-derived CDR1 and CDR2 are SGDLS and YYNGEE. The CDR3 extends over 15 amino acids. CDR3 nucleotides: TGTGCCAGCAGCGAAACCGGGACTAGCGTGGATGAGCAGTTCTTC. Its protein product is CASSETGTSVDEQFF.

The sample holds a few counts of this clonotype. The chain combines TRBV5-6 with TRBJ2-5, with 8 bases that match TRBD1. CDR1 is SGHDT and CDR2 is YYEEEE in the germline V gene. Trimming at V came to 4 bases and at J to 3 bases, leaving 5 bases not matched to a gene. The CDR3 is made up of 14 amino acids. CDR3 residues: CASSAPGQEETQYF. The CDR3, as DNA: TGTGCCAGCAGCGCGCCGGGACAGGAAGAGACCCAGTACTTC. Supplemented by reference TRBV5-6 and TRBJ2-5, the full variable domain reads DAGVTQSPTHLIKTRGQQVTLRCSPKSGHDTVSWYQQALGQGPQFIFQYYEEEERQRGNFPDRFSGHQFPNYSSELNVNALLLGDSALYLCASSAPGQEETQYFGPGTRLLVL.

J is TRBJ2-7 and V is TRBV10-3; D is perhaps TRBD1 (8 bases). V shed 8 bases and J shed 7 bases, with 15 bases lying between them. Germline V gives CDR1 ENHRY, CDR2 SYGVKD. The CDR3 runs 12 residues. CDR3 nucleotides: TGTGCCATCGGCGACAGGGGAGGGGAGCAGTACTTC. Its translation: CAIGDRGGEQYF.

The chain is built from TRBV6-1 and TRBJ1-2, with D hard to call. The length of the CDR3 is 13 residues. The V gene lost 5 bases and the J gene lost 6 bases, with 13 bases spanning the gap. Germline values: CDR1 MNHNS, CDR2 SASEGT. The CDR3 here is CASSLDGPNGYTF. CDR3 bases: TGTGCCAGCAGTTTAGACGGTCCCAATGGCTACACCTTC.

This rearrangement joins TRBV11-2 to TRBJ2-2; D tentatively fits TRBD1 or TRBD2 (6 bases each). Looked up from germline, CDR1 is SGHAT and CDR2 is FQNNGV. The CDR3 contains 18 residues. The ends were cut back, 5 bases at V and 5 bases at J, with 24 bases in the middle. CDR3 DNA sequence: TGTGCCAGCAGCACCTGGGACTCCCGTCACAGGGATACCGGGGAGCTGTTTTTT. Residues: CASSTWDSRHRDTGELFF.